A single sample is the source of the 28 T cell receptor beta chains below, sequenced in a study of control samples from healthy donors and cancer patients. The repertoire was sequenced with immunoSEQ multiplex PCR; TCRdb's copy has only in-frame clones and lacks some. In the table there are tens of thousands of clones, 93% of which are singletons. Sequencing used PBMCs. These receptors were collected from a woman aged 40 to 49 with lung cancer.

The chain combines TRBV7-9 with TRBJ2-7; D call uncertain. V dropped 3 bases and J dropped 5 bases, with 8 bases sitting between them. The CDR3 consists of 12 residues. Germline CDR1 and CDR2: SEHNR and FQNEAQ (reference sequence). DNA for the CDR3: TGTGCCAGCAGCTTTGATGGACACGAGCAGTACTTC. It encodes CASSFDGHEQYF.

The chain links TRBV19 to TRBJ1-5; 9 positions match TRBD1. V gave up 3 bases and J gave up 4 bases; unmatched junction bases: 4. This CDR3 contains 15 residues. Germline CDR1 and CDR2: LNHDA and SQIVND (reference sequence). DNA of the CDR3: TGTGCCAGTAGTATTATGGACAGGGGAAATCAGCCCCAGCATTTT. Residues: CASSIMDRGNQPQHF.

The chain combines TRBV27 with TRBJ2-7; D gene uncertain. Germline CDR1 MNHEY, CDR2 SMNVEV (reference sequence). CDR3 length: 14 residues. Trimming removed 3 bases at V and 0 bases at J, with 9 bases between. CDR3 loop: CASSFGLASYEQYF. CDR3 DNA: TGTGCCAGCAGTTTCGGGTTAGCCTCCTACGAGCAGTACTTC.

The genes are TRBV5-1 and TRBJ1-2, with unresolved D. Trimming removed 4 bases at V and 3 bases at J, with 16 bases between. The CDR3 extends over 15 amino acids. Germline-derived CDR1 and CDR2 are SGHRS and YFSETQ. Here the CDR3 DNA reads TGCGCCAGCAGCGGAAGCCAGGTCGGTGACTATGGCTACACCTTC. It translates to CASSGSQVGDYGYTF.

V is TRBV4-2 and J is TRBJ1-2; the D gene is possibly TRBD1 (6 bases). Germline CDR1 and CDR2: LGHNA and YNFKEQ. The CDR3 has 16 amino acids. Trimming cost V 0 bases and J 4 bases, with 15 bases left between them. The CDR3 here is CASSQDPGQLSYGYTF. The CDR3 DNA sequence: TGTGCCAGCAGCCAAGACCCCGGACAGTTATCCTATGGCTACACCTTC.

V gene TRBV18 combines with J gene TRBJ2-2; weak D call: TRBD1 (6 bases). Germline V CDR1 and CDR2: KGHSH, LQKENI. The length of the CDR3 is 15 residues. V was cut by 4 bases and J by 5 bases, with 14 bases left in between. The CDR3 sequence is CASSLNRDMTGELFF. As DNA, the CDR3 is TGTGCCAGCTCACTAAACCGGGACATGACCGGGGAGCTGTTTTTT.

The chain combines TRBV5-4 with TRBJ1-2, with D possibly TRBD1 on 6 matching bases. Looked up from germline, CDR1 is SGHNT and CDR2 is YYREEE (reference sequence). V was clipped by 0 bases and J by 6 bases, with 18 bases between them. The CDR3 extends over 16 amino acids. Here the CDR3 reads CASSLAVVGGWDGYTF. Written as DNA, the CDR3 is TGTGCCAGCAGCTTGGCCGTGGTGGGGGGCTGGGATGGCTACACCTTC.

The chain carries TRBV9 and TRBJ1-1, with 10 bases aligning to TRBD1. Germline lookup yields CDR1 SGDLS and CDR2 YYNGEE. This CDR3 comprises 16 residues. V gave up 4 bases and J gave up 3 bases; unmatched junction bases: 9. CDR3 amino acids: CASSPPGQGSYTEAFF. The CDR3 DNA sequence: TGTGCCAGCAGCCCGCCGGGACAGGGGTCTTACACTGAAGCTTTCTTT.

The chain employs TRBV11-3 and TRBJ1-2; D perhaps matches TRBD1 (5 bases). V shed 4 bases and J shed 1 base, with 16 bases lying between them. The CDR3 has 16 amino acids. Germline V CDR1 and CDR2: SGHNT, YENEEA. The CDR3 sequence: CASSSGGPGGNYGYTF. The CDR3 DNA follows: TGTGCCAGCAGCTCAGGTGGCCCGGGGGGTAACTATGGCTACACCTTC.

The chain links TRBV28 to TRBJ1-4; D is unresolved. CDR3 length: 13 amino acids. Trimming pared 5 bases from V and 10 bases from J, leaving 14 bases between. In germline, CDR1 is MDHEN, CDR2 SYDVKM. CDR3 sequence: CASSRPGIGKLFF. CDR3 in DNA: TGTGCCAGCAGTCGCCCCGGGATCGGAAAACTGTTTTTT.

V and J are TRBV10-3 and TRBJ1-1; D is undetermined. V lost 3 bases, J lost 4 bases, and 3 bases lay in between. Germline-derived CDR1 and CDR2 are ENHRY and SYGVKD. The CDR3 covers 11 residues. The CDR3 reads CAISESTEAFF. CDR3 DNA sequence: TGTGCCATCAGTGAAAGCACTGAAGCTTTCTTT.

By share of the sample, this clone is medium-sized (0.01 to 0.1%). The chain employs TRBV27 and TRBJ1-5, with no clear D. The V gene lost 8 bases and the J gene lost 0 bases, with 11 bases spanning the gap. This CDR3 is built from 14 residues. Per the germline V gene, CDR1 is MNHEY and CDR2 is SMNVEV (reference sequence). Here the CDR3 reads CASRTGSSNQPQHF. For the CDR3, the DNA is TGTGCCAGCCGCACGGGCAGTAGCAATCAGCCCCAGCATTTT.

The chain joins TRBV18 to TRBJ1-1; D unresolved. The CDR3 extends over 14 amino acids. The V end lost 3 bases, the J end lost 3 bases, and 11 bases lay between the germline ends. Germline V lookup: CDR1 KGHSH, CDR2 LQKENI. The CDR3 coding sequence is TGTGCCAGCTCACCCGCAGGTCGTGACACTGAAGCTTTCTTT. Its translation is CASSPAGRDTEAFF.

The gene calls are TRBV2 and TRBJ1-1; D remains unclear. The CDR3 has 12 residues. Germline V gene sequence: CDR1 SNHLY, CDR2 FYNNEI. The V gene lost 4 bases and the J gene lost 1 base, with 4 bases spanning the gap. In DNA, the CDR3 is TGTGCCAGCAGTGGGACGAACACTGAAGCTTTCTTT. Protein sequence: CASSGTNTEAFF.

This rearrangement joins TRBV3-1 (or the pseudogene TRBV3-2) to TRBJ1-2; 7 nucleotides match TRBD1. The CDR3 spans 17 residues. The J segment lost 2 bases and the V segment lost 2 bases, leaving 11 bases of the junction unmatched. CDR1 and CDR2 (germline): LGHDT, YNNKEL (reference sequence). CDR3 sequence: CASSQMVPGTDNYGYTF. Here the CDR3 DNA reads TGTGCCAGCAGCCAAATGGTTCCGGGGACAGACAACTATGGCTACACCTTC.

To note about this clone: Other DNA sequences in the same sample also yield this CDR3. The chain is built from TRBV27 and TRBJ2-6; D unclear. The CDR3 runs 14 residues. The germline CDR1 and CDR2 sequences are MNHEY and SMNVEV (reference sequence). V dropped 9 bases and J dropped 4 bases, with 13 bases sitting between them. CDR3 loop: CASTFSAGANVLTF. The CDR3 DNA reads as TGTGCCAGTACCTTCTCGGCAGGGGCCAACGTCCTGACTTTC.

The chain recombines TRBV27 with TRBJ1-5, with D unclear. Germline CDR1 and CDR2: MNHEY and SMNVEV (reference sequence). The CDR3 is 12 residues long. Deletions cut 3 bases from V and 7 bases from J, with 7 bases between. The CDR3 nucleotides read TGTGCCAGCAGTTTTCCGGGACAGCCCCAGCATTTT. It is translated as CASSFPGQPQHF.

The chain joins TRBV11-2 to TRBJ2-1; possible D gene TRBD2, 6 bases. Germline loops: CDR1 SGHAT, CDR2 FQNNGV. Trimming took 3 bases from V and 0 from J, leaving 12 bases between them. CDR3 length equals 16 residues. Here the CDR3 reads CASSFETGSSYNEQFF. The CDR3 DNA reads TGTGCCAGCAGCTTTGAAACCGGGAGCTCCTACAATGAGCAGTTCTTC.

The chain combines TRBV6-2 or TRBV6-3 with TRBJ1-5, with no clear D. Germline V CDR1 and CDR2: MNHEY, SVGEGT. The V gene lost 3 bases and the J gene lost 9 bases, with 18 bases spanning the gap. This CDR3 is built from 15 residues. CDR3 in amino acids: CASSYWEAVMLPQHF. CDR3 DNA: TGTGCCAGCAGTTATTGGGAGGCTGTGATGCTGCCCCAGCATTTT.

The rearrangement uses TRBV28 and TRBJ1-6; weak D call: TRBD1 (5 bases). In germline, CDR1 is MDHEN, CDR2 SYDVKM. V was trimmed by 2 bases and J by 11 bases, leaving 19 bases between them. The length of the CDR3 is 16 residues. The CDR3 loop reads CASSLGDPSPGAPLHF. The CDR3 DNA reads as TGTGCCAGCAGTTTAGGGGACCCCTCTCCTGGGGCACCCCTCCACTTT.

This chain links TRBV10-2 with TRBJ2-6, with TRBD1 matching 10 bases. With 3 bases clipped from V and 4 bases from J, the junction kept 12 bases outside the gene matches. The CDR3 is 19 amino acids. The V gene's germline CDR1 is WSHSY and CDR2 SAAADI. CDR3 loop: CASSDSTGTGASGANVLTF. The DNA for the CDR3 is TGCGCCAGCAGTGACTCAACCGGGACAGGGGCGTCAGGGGCCAACGTCCTGACTTTC.

For this clone: At one end the junction does not follow the germline gene, possibly because of a read error. The chain joins TRBV7-9 to TRBJ2-7; TRBD1 matches at 9 bases. Germline V lookup: CDR1 SEHNR, CDR2 FQNEAQ (reference sequence). This CDR3 is built from 14 residues. CDR3 residues: CASSLDGTGPSISF. In DNA, the CDR3 is TGTGCCAGCAGCTTAGACGGGACAGGGCCCTCTATTAGCTTC.

The chain couples TRBV3-1 (or the pseudogene TRBV3-2) to TRBJ1-6; D is undetermined. This CDR3 is 12 amino acids long. CDR1 LGHDT and CDR2 YNNKEL come from the germline V gene (reference sequence). Trimming pared 2 bases from V and 9 bases from J, leaving 5 bases between. The CDR3 spells CASSQPSSPLHF. The CDR3 DNA is TGTGCCAGCAGCCAACCGAGTTCACCCCTCCACTTT.

The chain recombines TRBV5-1 with TRBJ2-2, with 7 bases identical to TRBD2. J was trimmed by 1 base and V by 2 bases; bases with no gene match: 2. The length of the CDR3 is 15 residues. Germline V gives CDR1 SGHRS, CDR2 YFSETQ. Here the CDR3 reads CASSFLAGNTGELFF. In nucleotides, the CDR3 is TGCGCCAGCAGCTTTTTAGCGGGGAACACCGGGGAGCTGTTTTTT.

This clone was seen a single time. The chain couples TRBV5-4 to TRBJ1-6, with TRBD1 matching over 9 bases. J was trimmed by 13 bases and V by 1 base; bases with no gene match: 12. CDR3 length: 16 residues. Germline assignment: CDR1 SGHNT and CDR2 YYREEE (reference sequence). The CDR3 protein is CASSLPGQGGGRPLHF. The CDR3 DNA reads as TGTGCCAGCAGCTTGCCGGGACAGGGAGGAGGGAGGCCCCTCCACTTT.

This chain uses TRBV4-1 with TRBJ2-3; possibly TRBD2 for D (6 bases). Trimming shortened V by 3 bases and J by 0 bases, and 13 bases separated the two germline ends. CDR1 and CDR2 (germline): MGHRA, YSYEKL. CDR3 size: 16 residues. The CDR3 region has the DNA TGCGCCAGCAGCCAGTGGGACTCCGCTAGCACAGATACGCAGTATTTT. This translates into CASSQWDSASTDTQYF.

The chain carries TRBV20-1 and TRBJ1-3, with D unresolved. The V gene's germline CDR1 is DFQATT and CDR2 SNEGSKA (reference sequence). The V end lost 3 bases, the J end lost 9 bases, and 15 bases lay between the germline ends. The CDR3 runs 13 residues. CDR3 protein: CSASRQTLGTIYF. The CDR3 nucleotides read TGCAGTGCTAGTAGGCAGACTCTAGGCACCATATATTTT.

This clone showed up just once. The chain joins TRBV29-1 to TRBJ2-2, with TRBD1 matching 7 bases. In germline, CDR1 is SQVTM, CDR2 ANQGSEA. V gave up 6 bases and J gave up 6 bases; unmatched junction bases: 4. CDR3 length: 12 residues. Here the CDR3 reads CSVRGQAGELFF. Written as DNA, the CDR3 is TGCAGCGTGAGGGGGCAGGCCGGGGAGCTGTTTTTT.